Below, 29 T cell receptor beta chains from the same sample are listed, as sequenced in a study of blood T cells in healthy people across ages. Alongside a J-beta primer mix, a sample-barcoded 5' primer served in a second PCR lasting 7 to 11 cycles. TCRdb recomputed calls from the 5' RACE reads with MiXCR, one row per CDR3 protein. The sample records roughly 1.6 million distinct CDR3 sequences, 34% being singletons. The sample taken for sequencing was blood. Receptors originate from a woman aged 25 to 39 in good health.

This clonotype showed up many times. The chain carries TRBV20-1 and TRBJ2-7; 8 positions match TRBD2. The CDR3 covers 13 residues. The trim removed 5 bases at V and 8 bases at J, leaving 11 bases unmatched. CDR1 is DFQATT, CDR2 SNEGSKA, per germline (reference sequence). The chain's CDR3 is CSAYSGEGMQQYF. The DNA of the CDR3 is TGCAGTGCTTATAGCGGGGAAGGGATGCAGCAGTACTTC.

In its sample, this clonotype was seen a few times. This chain uses TRBV7-9 with TRBJ1-1, with D possibly being TRBD1 (6 bases). Germline CDR1 reads SEHNR; CDR2 reads FQNEAQ (reference sequence). The CDR3 is 15 amino acids. The V end lost 0 bases, the J end lost 5 bases, and 13 bases lay between the germline ends. CDR3 nucleotides: TGTGCCAGCAGCTTAGCCAGGGGACGGGGGACTGAAGCTTTCTTT. Protein: CASSLARGRGTEAFF.

J is TRBJ2-7 and V is TRBV3-1; D may be TRBD1 (6 bases). The germline CDR1 and CDR2 sequences are LGHDT and YNNKEL (reference sequence). The CDR3 has 13 residues. The germline V and J ends were trimmed by 5 bases and 0 bases, with 8 bases remaining between them. DNA for the CDR3: TGTGCCAGCAGCAAGACAGGCTCCTACGAGCAGTACTTC. Its translation: CASSKTGSYEQYF.

The chain couples TRBV4-1 to TRBJ2-7; D unclear. The CDR3 is 14 residues long. Germline V CDR1 and CDR2: MGHRA, YSYEKL. The V end was cut by 2 bases, the J end by 3 bases, with 11 bases between. The CDR3 spells CASSQTWTSYEQYF. The CDR3, as DNA: TGCGCCAGCAGCCAAACCTGGACCAGCTACGAGCAGTACTTC.

The chain carries TRBV9 and TRBJ2-1; the D gene is possibly TRBD2 (6 bases). Germline assignment: CDR1 SGDLS and CDR2 YYNGEE. There are 15 residues in the CDR3. V was pared by 0 bases and J by 6 bases, with 13 bases between. CDR3 nucleotide sequence: TGTGCCAGCAGCGTAGAACTAGCAGATCTCAATGAGCAGTTCTTC. Amino acid sequence: CASSVELADLNEQFF.

The chain employs TRBV5-1 and TRBJ2-1; D uncertain. Per germline, CDR1 SGHRS and CDR2 YFSETQ. Trimming left V 7 bases short and J 2 bases short, with 4 bases between. CDR3 length: 11 residues. The CDR3 bases are TGCGCCAGCTGGGCCTACAATGAGCAGTTCTTC. Amino acids: CASWAYNEQFF.

The V and J genes are TRBV30 and TRBJ2-5; D unresolved. The J call is in doubt because the DNA end fits TRBJ2-7 better. The germline CDR1 and CDR2 sequences are GTSNPN and SVGIG (reference sequence). The CDR3 runs 12 residues. This chain's CDR3 is CAWSVPWYEQYF. The CDR3 nucleotides read TGTGCCTGGAGTGTTCCCTGGTACGAGCAGTACTTC.

This clonotype turned up a few times. The chain is built from TRBV27 and TRBJ2-1, with D possibly being TRBD2 (6 bases). This CDR3 region has 12 residues. Trimming pared 6 bases from V and 7 bases from J, leaving 10 bases between. CDR1 is MNHEY and CDR2 is SMNVEV in the germline V gene (reference sequence). CDR3 loop: CASRVSGNEQFF. The CDR3 DNA reads as TGTGCCAGCAGGGTGAGCGGGAATGAGCAGTTCTTC.

This clonotype was recorded a few times. The CDR3 DNA is TGTGCCAGCAGCGTAGCAACAGGGGGCGGCACTGAAGCTTTCTTT. It specifies CASSVATGGGTEAFF. The rearrangement links TRBV9 to TRBJ1-1, with 9 positions matching TRBD1. The V segment lost 0 bases and the J segment 4 bases; nucleotides outside the gene matches: 4. Germline V gene lookup returns CDR1 SGDLS and CDR2 YYNGEE. This CDR3 has 15 amino acids.

The V gene is TRBV7-3, the J gene TRBJ2-7; a weak D match, TRBD1 (5 bases). The J call may be incorrect, as the DNA end agrees better with TRBJ2-5. This CDR3 is 15 amino acids long. CDR1 and CDR2 (germline): SGHTA, FQGTGA. CDR3 residues: CASSLSQVFGETQYF. CDR3 nucleotide sequence: TGTGCCAGCAGCTTATCACAGGTGTTCGGGGAGACCCAGTACTTC.

This clonotype was detected only a few times. V and J are TRBV9 and TRBJ2-1, with D unclear. The CDR3 consists of 14 residues. Germline CDR1 and CDR2: SGDLS and YYNGEE. Trimming stripped 3 bases from V and 1 base from J, with 8 bases between. The CDR3 loop is CASSAGRSYNEQFF. CDR3 bases: TGTGCCAGCAGCGCGGGTAGGTCCTACAATGAGCAGTTCTTC.

The chain recombines TRBV20-1 with TRBJ2-3; 11 nucleotides match TRBD2. Germline-derived CDR1 and CDR2 are DFQATT and SNEGSKA (reference sequence). V gave up 6 bases and J gave up 10 bases; unmatched junction bases: 12. This CDR3 is built from 14 residues. The CDR3 DNA follows: TGCAGTGCAACTGCTAGCGGGAGGTCAGGTGCGCAGTATTTT. Translated: CSATASGRSGAQYF.

Details on this clonotype: The junction shows a germline mismatch at one end, possibly a read error. The J gene is TRBJ2-6, the V gene TRBV18, with D unclear. Germline CDR1 is KGHSH and CDR2 is LQKENI. The CDR3 covers 16 residues. CDR3 bases: TGTGCCAACTCACCACCAAGCTTTTCTGGGGCCAACGTCCTGACTTTC. Its translation: CANSPPSFSGANVLTF.

This clonotype has just a few counts. The rearrangement uses TRBV7-3 and TRBJ1-1; 11 bases align to TRBD1. The germline CDR1 and CDR2 sequences are SGHTA and FQGTGA. This CDR3 is built from 16 residues. V was pared by 5 bases and J by 4 bases, with 9 bases of the junction left unmatched. Written as DNA, the CDR3 is TGTGCCAGCAGCGCCCGGACAGGGGGCGCGGTCACTGAAGCTTTCTTT. Its protein product is CASSARTGGAVTEAFF.

The chain uses TRBV7-9 and TRBJ1-1; possible D gene TRBD1, 5 bases. The V end lost 3 bases, the J end lost 11 bases, and 10 bases lay between the germline ends. The CDR3 sequence is 11 residues long. Germline V CDR1 and CDR2: SEHNR, FQNEAQ (reference sequence). CDR3: CASSLGVYAFF. As DNA, the CDR3 is TGTGCCAGCAGCTTGGGGGTATACGCTTTCTTT.

The rearrangement links TRBV5-1 to TRBJ2-5; D is perhaps TRBD2 (6 bases). Germline V CDR1 and CDR2: SGHRS, YFSETQ. The CDR3 is 14 amino acids. V gave up 0 bases and J gave up 5 bases, with 11 bases separating them. The CDR3 DNA reads TGCGCCAGCAGCTTGGGGGGGGAAAAGGAGACCCAGTACTTC. This translates into CASSLGGEKETQYF. The full variable domain, with the rest looked up from reference TRBV5-1 and TRBJ2-5, is KAGVTQTPRYLIKTRGQQVTLSCSPISGHRSVSWYQQTPGQGLQFLFEYFSETQRNKGNFPGRFSGRQFSNSRSEMNVSTLELGDSALYLCASSLGGEKETQYFGPGTRLLVL.

Worth noting for this clonotype: A clone one base away is much larger, so this may be a read error. The gene calls are TRBV29-1 and TRBJ2-1; D is ambiguous. The germline V gene has CDR1 SQVTM and CDR2 ANQGSEA. This CDR3 comprises 8 residues. The CDR3 sequence is CSGEVGFF. As DNA, the CDR3 is TGCAGCGGTGAAGTTGGGTTCTTC.

This clonotype was recorded a few times. This chain connects TRBV7-2 to TRBJ2-2; D tentatively fits TRBD1 or TRBD2 (6 bases each). This CDR3 has 15 residues. Trimming stripped 11 bases from V and 4 bases from J, with 20 bases between. Germline CDR1 is SGHTA and CDR2 is FQGNSA. The CDR3 DNA follows: TGTGCCTCTGTCGGGGGCAGGTTGTTCACCGGGGAGCTGTTTTTT. Translation gives CASVGGRLFTGELFF.

The chain combines TRBV7-8 with TRBJ2-7; TRBD1 matches 8 bases. Per germline, CDR1 SGHVS and CDR2 FQNEAQ. The V segment lost 5 bases and the J segment 0 bases; nucleotides outside the gene matches: 9. The CDR3 is 16 residues long. CDR3 region: CASSLTSGGGSYEQYF. In nucleotides, the CDR3 is TGTGCCAGCAGCCTTACCTCAGGGGGCGGCTCCTACGAGCAGTACTTC.

The genes are TRBV20-1 and TRBJ2-1, with D unresolved. Per germline, CDR1 DFQATT and CDR2 SNEGSKA (reference sequence). The V end was cut by 5 bases, the J end by 4 bases, with 6 bases between. This CDR3 is 11 amino acids long. CDR3 amino acids: CSAVKYNEQFF. In nucleotides, the CDR3 is TGCAGTGCTGTGAAGTACAATGAGCAGTTCTTC.

The V and J genes are TRBV27 and TRBJ1-6, with 7 bases fitting TRBD1. The length of the CDR3 is 14 residues. The germline CDR1 and CDR2 sequences are MNHEY and SMNVEV (reference sequence). Unmatched junction bases numbered 4, after V lost 3 bases and J lost 8 bases. The CDR3 spells CASSLDRSYSPLHF. For the CDR3, the DNA is TGTGCCAGCAGTTTGGACAGGAGTTATTCACCCCTCCACTTT.

As concerns this clonotype: A clone one base away is much larger, so this may be a read error. The chain carries TRBV12-3 or TRBV12-4 and TRBJ1-2; D ambiguous. The CDR3 has 13 residues. The ends were cut back, 6 bases at V and 0 bases at J, with 8 bases in the middle. The CDR3, as DNA: TGTGCCAGCAGCAAAATTACTAACTATGGCTACACCTTC. This encodes CASSKITNYGYTF.

The chain employs TRBV6-7 and TRBJ2-1, with TRBD2 identical over 8 bases. TRBV6-7 is annotated as an ORF whose role is uncertain. The V gene end was trimmed by 8 bases and the J gene end by 2 bases; junction bases not matched to a gene: 8. This CDR3 contains 15 residues. CDR3 coding DNA: TGTGCCAGCCCTCTAGCGGGTTGGACCTACAATGAGCAGTTCTTC. It codes for CASPLAGWTYNEQFF.

This clonotype occurred a few times. The V call is TRBV5-1, the J call TRBJ1-4; 7 bases are shared with TRBD1. Germline CDR1 is SGHRS and CDR2 is YFSETQ. Germline trimming cut 6 bases from V and 7 bases from J; bases unmatched to any gene: 21. The CDR3 contains 18 residues. DNA for the CDR3: TGCGCCAGCACCCTGCGGGACAGATTGGAAGAGTTTAGTGAAAAACTGTTTTTT. Residues: CASTLRDRLEEFSEKLFF.

This clonotype was counted only a few times. The rearrangement uses TRBV28 and TRBJ2-3; D not resolved. The CDR3 is 13 residues long. V was trimmed by 6 bases and J by 4 bases, leaving 11 bases between them. Per the germline V gene, CDR1 is MDHEN and CDR2 is SYDVKM. CDR3 in DNA: TGTGCCAGCAGGGCGCCATCGGCAGATACGCAGTATTTT. This sequence encodes CASRAPSADTQYF.

CDR3 sequence (DNA): TGTGCCAGCAGCCCATGGGGTCGACCGGAGCAGTACTTC. The encoded protein is CASSPWGRPEQYF. The chain joins TRBV14 to TRBJ2-7; D is ambiguous. This CDR3 is 13 amino acids long. V lost 4 bases to trimming and J lost 7 bases, with 14 bases between them. Germline V lookup: CDR1 SGHDN, CDR2 FVKESK.

CDR3 in DNA: TGTGCCAGCAGTTACCCGCAAAGGGTTGAGCAGTTCTTC. Its translation: CASSYPQRVEQFF. The gene calls are TRBV6-6 and TRBJ2-1; D is unresolved. The CDR3 length is 13 residues. Trimming took 2 bases from V and 9 from J, leaving 11 bases between them. Germline V lookup: CDR1 MNHNY, CDR2 SVGAGI (reference sequence).

This clonotype was picked up many times. The gene calls are TRBV29-1 and TRBJ2-7; 10 positions agree with TRBD1. V shed 6 bases, J shed 2 bases, and the junction held 4 bases outside the gene matches. The germline gives CDR1 SQVTM, CDR2 ANQGSEA. This CDR3 contains 13 residues. For the CDR3, the DNA is TGCAGCGTCGCAGGACAGGGGGCCTACGAGCAGTACTTC. Protein: CSVAGQGAYEQYF.

The chain joins TRBV18 to TRBJ2-4; 7 nucleotides match TRBD1. With the DNA end fitting TRBJ2-7 better, the J assignment may be wrong. Germline-derived CDR1 and CDR2 are KGHSH and LQKENI. This CDR3 region has 13 residues. Here the CDR3 reads CASSPSRGHEQYF. CDR3 DNA: TGTGCCAGCTCCCCCTCAAGGGGGCACGAGCAGTACTTC.